This entry lists 30 T cell receptor beta chains sequenced from one sample in a study of beta chain features in type 1 diabetes. Regarding the study as a whole: Among all four CD4+ subsets, Type 1 diabetes patients had TCRB CDR3s that were moderately but significantly shorter.

Their antigens are not known. Of the isolated RNA, all was reverse transcribed, and so the sequenced material was expressed TCRB transcripts. Sequencing used immunoSEQ multiplex PCR; TCRdb keeps in-frame clones, though not all of them. The profile covers a few hundred thousand clones, with over 9% appearing a single time and less than 0.65% taken by the ten largest. The sequencing input was central memory CD4+ T cells from blood. These receptors all come from a man aged 30 to 45 with type 1 diabetes.

This chain links TRBV27 with TRBJ2-7, with D possibly being TRBD1 or TRBD2 (5 bases each). Germline V gene data show CDR1 as MNHEY and CDR2 as SMNVEV (reference sequence). This CDR3 is built from 15 residues. V lost 6 bases, J lost 3 bases, and 18 bases lay in between. CDR3 DNA sequence: TGTGCCAGCAGCTCCGGGGCCGCCGGAGACTACGAGCAGTACTTC. Its protein product is CASSSGAAGDYEQYF.

The genes are TRBV6-6 and TRBJ1-1; D call uncertain. CDR1 MNHNY and CDR2 SVGAGI come from the germline V gene (reference sequence). The CDR3 runs to 16 residues. V was pared by 6 bases and J by 2 bases, with 19 bases between. This CDR3 reads CASSYPFGVGNTEAFF. CDR3 nucleotides: TGTGCCAGCAGCTACCCTTTCGGGGTTGGCAACACTGAAGCTTTCTTT.

This clone was detected only a few times. This CDR3 is also generated by other DNA sequences in the sample. The chain has TRBV5-1 and TRBJ2-5, with a weak D call TRBD1 (8 bases). CDR1 is SGHRS and CDR2 is YFSETQ in the germline V gene. The CDR3 is made up of 16 amino acids. Trimming left V 1 base short and J 2 bases short, with 15 bases between. CDR3 nucleotide sequence: TGCGCCAGCAGCTTGTTTGTACAGGGGGGGCAAGAGACCCAGTACTTC. Protein: CASSLFVQGGQETQYF.

This sequence joins TRBV11-2 and TRBJ1-2, with 7 bases aligning to TRBD1. From germline, CDR1 is SGHAT and CDR2 FQNNGV. V lost 5 bases to trimming and J lost 0 bases; unmatched junction nucleotides: 9. The CDR3 totals 16 residues. CDR3 in amino acids: CASSQRDRLANYGYTF. The CDR3 coding sequence is TGTGCCAGCAGCCAGCGGGACAGACTTGCTAACTATGGCTACACCTTC.

The CDR3 nucleotides are TGTGCCAGCAGCGCCTCAGGGGGCTATGGCTACACCTTC. Protein sequence: CASSASGGYGYTF. The chain recombines TRBV5-5 with TRBJ1-2; TRBD1 matches at 7 bases. CDR1 is SGHKS and CDR2 is YYEKEE in the germline V gene (reference sequence). V shed 4 bases, J shed 4 bases, and the junction held 4 bases outside the gene matches. The CDR3 runs 13 residues.

In this sample, this clone turned up many times. The chain carries TRBV28 and TRBJ2-3, with no clear D. CDR3 length: 15 amino acids. Germline-derived CDR1 and CDR2 are MDHEN and SYDVKM. Trimming took 3 bases from V and 2 from J, leaving 12 bases between them. The CDR3 coding sequence is TGTGCCAGCAGTTTCCGGGCGGCCCACACAGATACGCAGTATTTT. Its protein product is CASSFRAAHTDTQYF.

The rearrangement uses TRBV4-3 and TRBJ1-4; tentatively, D is TRBD1 (6 bases). Trimming shortened V by 3 bases and J by 3 bases, and 17 bases separated the two germline ends. The CDR3 consists of 17 residues. Germline CDR1 and CDR2: LGHNA and YSLEER. CDR3 loop: CASSQEQQGMANEKLFF. The CDR3 DNA follows: TGCGCCAGCAGCCAGGAACAACAGGGTATGGCTAATGAAAAACTGTTTTTT.

This clone was detected a few times. This sequence joins TRBV7-2 and TRBJ2-7; 13 positions agree with TRBD2. With 5 bases clipped from V and 6 bases from J, the junction kept 4 bases outside the gene matches. Germline V gene lookup returns CDR1 SGHTA and CDR2 FQGNSA. CDR3 length: 14 amino acids. CDR3 amino acids: CASSAGLAGIEQYF. In DNA, the CDR3 is TGTGCCAGCAGCGCGGGACTAGCGGGAATCGAGCAGTACTTC.

The chain recombines TRBV6-5 with TRBJ2-5, with TRBD1 matching 7 bases. This CDR3 comprises 14 residues. The germline CDR1 and CDR2 sequences are MNHEY and SVGAGI. V lost 5 bases to trimming and J lost 0 bases; unmatched junction nucleotides: 3. CDR3 residues: CASSRDSYQETQYF. In DNA, the CDR3 is TGTGCCAGCAGTCGGGACAGTTACCAAGAGACCCAGTACTTC.

This clone came up a few times. The V gene is TRBV27, the J gene TRBJ2-7; D uncertain. Germline lookup yields CDR1 MNHEY and CDR2 SMNVEV (reference sequence). The germline V and J ends were trimmed by 8 bases and 2 bases, with 7 bases remaining between them. This CDR3 has 11 amino acids. The CDR3 DNA is TGTGCCAGCTCGGCAGCCTACGAGCAGTACTTC. It codes for CASSAAYEQYF.

This clone occurred a few times. The rearrangement joins TRBV5-4 to TRBJ1-4; D is unresolved. Germline assignment: CDR1 SGHNT and CDR2 YYREEE (reference sequence). The CDR3 contains 14 residues. Trimming pared 4 bases from V and 7 bases from J, leaving 14 bases between. Here the CDR3 reads CASSPNKVSEKLFF. The CDR3 coding sequence is TGTGCCAGCAGCCCGAACAAGGTGTCTGAAAAACTGTTTTTT.

The chain recombines TRBV6-1 with TRBJ1-2; no reliable D call. CDR3 length: 13 amino acids. In germline, CDR1 is MNHNS, CDR2 SASEGT. The V end lost 3 bases, the J end lost 7 bases, and 12 bases lay between the germline ends. The CDR3 sequence: CASSDSGPFGYTF. The CDR3 region has the DNA TGTGCCAGCAGTGATTCAGGTCCTTTTGGCTACACCTTC.

The sample holds many counts of this clone. This chain connects TRBV7-2 to TRBJ2-7; no clear D gene. V was cut by 5 bases and J by 0 bases, with 11 bases left in between. From germline, CDR1 is SGHTA and CDR2 FQGNSA. The CDR3 loop spans 14 amino acids. CDR3 sequence (DNA): TGTGCCAGCAGCCCTATTCCTCTCTCCTACGAGCAGTACTTC. Amino acid sequence: CASSPIPLSYEQYF.

This clone has only a few counts. The chain is built from TRBV7-9 and TRBJ2-7; weak D call: TRBD2 (5 bases). CDR3 length: 13 residues. Trimming pared 3 bases from V and 3 bases from J, leaving 9 bases between. The germline CDR1 and CDR2 sequences are SEHNR and FQNEAQ (reference sequence). CDR3 sequence (DNA): TGTGCCAGCAGCTTTGGGGAGCGCTACGAGCAGTACTTC. Protein product: CASSFGERYEQYF.

The chain has TRBV28 and TRBJ1-2, with D possibly being TRBD1 (6 bases). Germline values: CDR1 MDHEN, CDR2 SYDVKM. This CDR3 comprises 15 residues. The V gene lost 2 bases and the J gene lost 2 bases, with 12 bases spanning the gap. The DNA of the CDR3 is TGTGCCAGCAGTTTAGGGGGGGCCCGGAACTATGGCTACACCTTC. This gives the protein CASSLGGARNYGYTF.

This clone is a singleton in its sample. The chain uses TRBV6-1 and TRBJ1-2; no definite D call. The CDR3 runs to 13 residues. V gave up 3 bases and J gave up 4 bases, with 9 bases separating them. Per germline, CDR1 MNHNS and CDR2 SASEGT. The CDR3: CASSDAESYGYTF. Written as DNA, the CDR3 is TGTGCCAGCAGTGATGCGGAATCCTATGGCTACACCTTC.

The V gene is TRBV4-1, the J gene TRBJ2-5; 7 nucleotides align to TRBD2. The ends lost 0 bases at V and 4 bases at J; junction bases unmatched: 11. Germline values: CDR1 MGHRA, CDR2 YSYEKL. The CDR3 sequence is 17 residues long. The DNA of the CDR3 is TGCGCCAGCAGCCAAGATGGGCGAGCGGGATGGTTAGAGACCCAGTACTTC. Residues: CASSQDGRAGWLETQYF.

This chain connects TRBV10-3 to TRBJ2-1; TRBD2 is a possible D gene (6 bases). Trimming removed 10 bases at V and 7 bases at J, with 20 bases between. Per the germline V gene, CDR1 is ENHRY and CDR2 is SYGVKD. The CDR3 is 14 amino acids. CDR3 region: CASTEGAGMNEQFF. The DNA of the CDR3 is TGTGCCAGCACCGAAGGGGCGGGGATGAATGAGCAGTTCTTC.

Comments on this clone: This same CDR3 is encoded by further DNA sequences in the sample. The J gene is TRBJ2-7, the V gene TRBV7-2; unclear D gene. This CDR3 has 14 residues. The V gene's germline CDR1 is SGHTA and CDR2 FQGNSA. V lost 5 bases and J 2 bases, leaving 13 bases between the germline ends. This CDR3 reads CASSPSQAAYEQYF. The DNA of the CDR3 is TGTGCCAGCAGCCCATCTCAGGCAGCCTACGAGCAGTACTTC.

To note about this clone: One end of the junction varies from germline; a read error may be responsible. The J gene is TRBJ1-5, the V gene TRBV10-3; no reliable D call. CDR3 length: 16 amino acids. Germline V lookup: CDR1 ENHRY, CDR2 SYGVKD. CDR3 region: CASSEGRGLINQPQHF. CDR3 DNA: TGTGCCAGCAGTGAGGGTCGAGGGCTGATCAATCAGCCCCAGCATTTT.

V gene TRBV27 combines with J gene TRBJ1-2; D is possibly TRBD1 (6 bases). The CDR3 has 14 residues. Germline CDR1 MNHEY, CDR2 SMNVEV (reference sequence). With 4 bases removed from V and 2 bases from J, the gap between germline ends came to 11 bases. Written as DNA, the CDR3 is TGTGCCAGCAGTTCGGGGGCAGGGAACTATGGCTACACCTTC. Amino acids: CASSSGAGNYGYTF.

This clone was picked up a small number of times. The chain is built from TRBV5-1 and TRBJ2-1; TRBD2 might be the D (7 bases). The germline V gene has CDR1 SGHRS and CDR2 YFSETQ. The CDR3 is 16 residues long. Trimming shortened V by 4 bases and J by 4 bases, and 18 bases separated the two germline ends. The CDR3 loop reads CASSEGGGSRYNEQFF. CDR3 nucleotide sequence: TGCGCCAGCAGCGAGGGCGGGGGCTCCCGATACAATGAGCAGTTCTTC.

In this sample, this clone turned up a few times. The CDR3 coding sequence is TGTGCCAGCAGTTTCGTACAGGGGGGACGTGGCTACACCTTC. It yields the protein CASSFVQGGRGYTF. The J gene is TRBJ1-2, the V gene TRBV28, with 8 bases aligning to TRBD1. Germline values: CDR1 MDHEN, CDR2 SYDVKM. J lost 7 bases, V lost 3 bases, and 7 bases had no gene match. The CDR3 has 14 amino acids.

This clone was observed a handful of times. The chain joins TRBV5-1 to TRBJ1-1; no clear D. The length of the CDR3 is 14 residues. The ends were cut back, 1 base at V and 3 bases at J, with 10 bases in the middle. CDR1 SGHRS and CDR2 YFSETQ come from the germline V gene. The CDR3 DNA sequence: TGCGCCAGCAGCTTGTTGTCAGAGGACACTGAAGCTTTCTTT. Protein sequence: CASSLLSEDTEAFF.

The J gene is TRBJ2-7, the V gene TRBV11-3; no clear D gene. Deletions cut 5 bases from V and 1 base from J, with 6 bases between. The length of the CDR3 is 12 residues. Germline loops: CDR1 SGHNT, CDR2 YENEEA. CDR3: CASSQGSYEQYF. The CDR3 DNA reads as TGTGCCAGCAGCCAAGGGTCCTACGAGCAGTACTTC.

This CDR3 reads CASSLRQAHQPQHF. The CDR3 region has the DNA TGTGCCAGCAGTTTGCGACAGGCTCATCAGCCCCAGCATTTT. V and J are TRBV28 and TRBJ1-5; possibly TRBD1 for D (6 bases). With 3 bases removed from V and 5 bases from J, the gap between germline ends came to 11 bases. This CDR3 has 14 residues. CDR1 is MDHEN, CDR2 SYDVKM, per germline.

This clone was detected a few times. A read error may account for a junction end that differs from germline. V usage is TRBV6-1 and J usage is TRBJ2-7; 9 bases match TRBD2. This CDR3 is built from 15 residues. Germline V gives CDR1 MNHNS, CDR2 SASEGT. CDR3 in amino acids: CAISESPSGIYEQYF. As DNA, the CDR3 is TGTGCCATCAGTGAGTCGCCTAGCGGGATCTACGAGCAGTACTTC.

This chain joins TRBV6-6 and TRBJ1-1; possible D gene TRBD1, 5 bases. The V end lost 6 bases, the J end lost 4 bases, and 12 bases lay between the germline ends. The germline V gene has CDR1 MNHNY and CDR2 SVGAGI (reference sequence). The CDR3 is 13 amino acids. For the CDR3, the DNA is TGTGCCAGCAGCCAAGTTGGGGCCACTGAAGCTTTCTTT. Encoded protein: CASSQVGATEAFF.

There are a few counts of this clone. J is TRBJ2-3 and V is TRBV5-1; D assignment may be TRBD1 or TRBD2 (7 bases each). The CDR3 is made up of 15 amino acids. Trimming pared 4 bases from V and 0 bases from J, leaving 12 bases between. Germline CDR1 and CDR2: SGHRS and YFSETQ. The CDR3: CASSPGGQSTDTQYF. The CDR3 DNA reads TGCGCCAGCAGCCCGGGGGGACAGAGCACAGATACGCAGTATTTT.

The table lists this clone with a few counts. The chain employs TRBV9 and TRBJ1-1; D is possibly TRBD1 (6 bases). The CDR3 totals 18 residues. Trimming left V 0 bases short and J 4 bases short, with 22 bases between. CDR1 and CDR2 (germline): SGDLS, YYNGEE. In DNA form, the CDR3 reads TGTGCCAGCAGCGTAGGGAGGGGCCCTACAGGGCATGCCACTGAAGCTTTCTTT. Protein: CASSVGRGPTGHATEAFF.